Only one count was recorded for the clone carrying this TCR beta chain. The data were taken from a study of OX40 agonist ivuxolimab in advanced cancers. Losses at the gene ends were 8 bases for V and 2 bases for J; bases not matched to a gene: 3. Per germline, CDR1 SGHAT and CDR2 FQDESV (reference sequence). There are 13 residues in the CDR3. Assay: immunoSEQ multiplex PCR; the TCRdb copy retains only in-frame clones and omits some. Of some 62,000 clones in the sample, more than 85% were seen once. The sample in question was CD4+ or CD8+ T cells sorted from blood, obtained in a trial of the OX40 agonist ivuxolimab. The V call is TRBV11-1, the J call TRBJ1-2, with 9 bases lining up with TRBD1. This TCR derives from an adult with an advanced solid tumor such as melanoma, head and neck, liver or kidney cancer. The CDR3 coding sequence is TGTGCCAGCGGACAGGGGTTGAACTATGGCTACACCTTC. It encodes CASGQGLNYGYTF.